A single sample gave rise to the 14 T cell receptor beta chains below, sequenced in a study of neurological immune-mediated disorders. TCRdb ran MiXCR on the 5' RACE reads and lists one entry per CDR3 protein. Of under 85,000 distinct CDR3 sequences in the sample, approximately 10% were seen once. The sequencing input was PBMCs. The source of these receptors is a man aged 40-49 years in good health.

This clonotype appeared many times. The gene calls are TRBV20-1 and TRBJ2-3; unclear D gene. V was clipped by 3 bases and J by 1 base, with 11 bases between them. The germline gives CDR1 DFQATT, CDR2 SNEGSKA (reference sequence). This CDR3 is built from 14 residues. The CDR3 is CSARSPFRTDTQYF. CDR3 DNA: TGCAGTGCTAGGAGCCCTTTCCGCACAGATACGCAGTATTTT.

This clonotype was observed many times. The rearrangement links TRBV20-1 to TRBJ2-5, with D tentatively TRBD1 (8 bases). Trimming removed 6 bases at V and 1 base at J, with 18 bases between. Germline assignment: CDR1 DFQATT and CDR2 SNEGSKA (reference sequence). The CDR3 loop spans 15 amino acids. Written as DNA, the CDR3 is TGCAGTGCGGGGGGGGACAGGAACACCCAAGAGACCCAGTACTTC. The encoded protein is CSAGGDRNTQETQYF.

The genes are TRBV12-3 or TRBV12-4 and TRBJ2-7; D unresolved. V dropped 5 bases and J dropped 7 bases, with 15 bases sitting between them. The CDR3 loop spans 13 amino acids. CDR3 protein: CASSPDLSREQYF. CDR3 sequence (DNA): TGTGCCAGCAGTCCCGATCTATCGAGAGAGCAGTACTTC.

This chain joins TRBV3-1 and TRBJ2-1; D uncertain. V lost 4 bases, J lost 4 bases, and 8 bases lay in between. This CDR3 is 13 amino acids long. Germline CDR1 is LGHDT and CDR2 is YNNKEL (reference sequence). The chain's CDR3 is CASSPQSYNEQFF. CDR3 DNA: TGTGCCAGCAGCCCACAGTCGTACAATGAGCAGTTCTTC.

This clonotype was observed at least ten times. This sequence joins TRBV7-9 and TRBJ2-7; 12 bases are shared with TRBD2. This CDR3 comprises 14 residues. After removal of 5 bases from V and 3 bases from J, the junction contained 2 bases not matched to a gene. Germline assignment: CDR1 SEHNR and CDR2 FQNEAQ (reference sequence). CDR3 protein: CASSTTSGGYEQYF. CDR3 in DNA: TGTGCCAGCAGCACGACTAGCGGGGGCTACGAGCAGTACTTC.

This clonotype was found many times. This chain joins TRBV6-4 and TRBJ2-2, with no clear D. The CDR3 runs to 12 residues. CDR1 is MRHNA, CDR2 SNTAGT, per germline. V lost 0 bases and J 6 bases, leaving 2 bases between the germline ends. CDR3 loop: CASSDSAGELFF. CDR3 DNA: TGTGCCAGCAGTGACTCAGCCGGGGAGCTGTTTTTT.

This clonotype was counted only a few times. The rearrangement links TRBV7-3 to TRBJ2-2; D is ambiguous. This CDR3 region has 15 residues. Per germline, CDR1 SGHTA and CDR2 FQGTGA. The V end was cut by 5 bases, the J end by 7 bases, with 17 bases between. The chain's CDR3 is CASSQYLTAGGELFF. As DNA, the CDR3 is TGTGCCAGCAGCCAATACCTCACGGCAGGCGGGGAGCTGTTTTTT.

This clonotype has ten or more counts. This chain uses TRBV29-1 with TRBJ2-7; TRBD1 is a possible D gene (5 bases). CDR3 length equals 12 residues. Trimming left V 6 bases short and J 1 base short, with 10 bases between. The germline V gene encodes CDR1 SQVTM and CDR2 ANQGSEA. CDR3 bases: TGCAGCGTAGCAGGGTTTTCCTACGAGCAGTACTTC. Amino acids: CSVAGFSYEQYF.

This clonotype showed up many times. The chain uses TRBV20-1 and TRBJ2-7; D might be TRBD2 (5 bases). Germline V gives CDR1 DFQATT, CDR2 SNEGSKA (reference sequence). Trimming shortened V by 2 bases and J by 0 bases, and 17 bases separated the two germline ends. The CDR3 runs to 16 residues. The chain's CDR3 is CSARNPSSVSSYEQYF. The CDR3 coding sequence is TGCAGTGCTAGAAACCCGAGTAGCGTCAGCTCCTACGAGCAGTACTTC.

The chain links TRBV20-1 to TRBJ2-3; D gene unclear. CDR1 DFQATT and CDR2 SNEGSKA come from the germline V gene (reference sequence). The CDR3 extends over 15 amino acids. Trimming removed 1 base at V and 1 base at J, with 12 bases between. The CDR3 DNA sequence: TGCAGTGCTAGAGTCCCATACCTTCGCACAGATACGCAGTATTTT. This codes for CSARVPYLRTDTQYF.

Only a few counts were recorded for this clonotype. The junction and the germline gene differ at one end; a read error may be behind it. The V gene is TRBV7-2, the J gene TRBJ2-7, with 8 bases matching TRBD2. The CDR3 is 14 amino acids. Germline CDR1 SGHTA, CDR2 FQGNSA. The CDR3 coding sequence is TGTGTCAGCAGCTTACGGGGGGGCTTCCACGAGCAGTACTTC. This codes for CVSSLRGGFHEQYF. Variable domain in full (rest from reference TRBV7-2 and TRBJ2-7): GAGVSQSPSNKVTEKGKDVELRCDPISGHTALYWYRQSLGQGLEFLIYFQGNSAPDKSGLPSDRFSAERTGGSVSTLTIQRTQQEDSAVYLCVSSLRGGFHEQYFGPGTRLTVT.

The chain joins TRBV5-6 to TRBJ2-7; a possible D gene is TRBD2 (6 bases). CDR1 and CDR2 from the germline V gene are SGHDT and YYEEEE. CDR3 length: 12 amino acids. V was pared by 4 bases and J by 7 bases, with 12 bases between. The CDR3 is CASSPEEGEQYF. The CDR3 DNA reads as TGTGCCAGCAGCCCCGAGGAGGGGGAGCAGTACTTC.

A note on this clonotype: A much larger clone is a single base away; this may be a read error. The rearrangement uses TRBV5-1 and TRBJ2-7; a weak D match, TRBD1 (5 bases). CDR1 SGHRS and CDR2 YFSETQ come from the germline V gene. Trimming took 2 bases from V and 2 from J, leaving 14 bases between them. This CDR3 is 15 amino acids long. The CDR3 nucleotides are TGCGCCAGCAGCTTTCTACAGGTGGCAGCCTACGAGCAGTACTTC. It translates to CASSFLQVAAYEQYF.

The rearrangement links TRBV20-1 to TRBJ2-1, with 12 bases matching TRBD1. V dropped 0 bases and J dropped 9; count of bases not matched to a gene: 9. The germline V gene has CDR1 DFQATT and CDR2 SNEGSKA (reference sequence). The CDR3 is 16 residues long. CDR3 sequence reads: CSARDGWDRGLSEQFF. CDR3 coding DNA: TGCAGTGCTAGAGATGGATGGGACAGGGGGCTAAGTGAGCAGTTCTTC.